Below are 10 T cell receptor beta chains sequenced from a single sample in a study of blood T cell repertoires in COVID-19. Using immunoSEQ multiplex PCR, the repertoire was profiled, and TCRdb retains in-frame clones only, with some absent. The top ten hold 12% of the sample, which has around 130,000 clones, more than 80% seen once. The sequencing sample was made of peripheral blood. These receptors came from an older woman with acute or convalescent COVID-19.

The chain carries TRBV20-1 and TRBJ1-1, with D uncertain. Deletions cut 3 bases from V and 6 bases from J, with 11 bases between. Germline V gene lookup returns CDR1 DFQATT and CDR2 SNEGSKA (reference sequence). The length of the CDR3 is 12 residues. The CDR3 is CSASQEGAEAFF. Written as DNA, the CDR3 is TGCAGTGCTAGTCAGGAGGGAGCTGAAGCTTTCTTT.

This chain uses TRBV19 with TRBJ1-2, with a tentative D call TRBD1 (5 bases). V was pared by 5 bases and J by 4 bases, with 20 bases between. This CDR3 region has 16 residues. Looked up from germline, CDR1 is LNHDA and CDR2 is SQIVND (reference sequence). CDR3 coding DNA: TGTGCCAGTAGTCGAGACCGGACAAGAGCCATCTATGGCTACACCTTC. Translated, it gives CASSRDRTRAIYGYTF.

This clone was observed a handful of times. V usage is TRBV7-9 and J usage is TRBJ1-3; D is uncertain. V shed 6 bases and J shed 10 bases, with 13 bases lying between them. Germline V gene data show CDR1 as SEHNR and CDR2 as FQNEAQ (reference sequence). The CDR3 is 12 amino acids. CDR3 amino acids: CASSILERTIYF. CDR3 bases: TGTGCCAGCAGTATCCTCGAGAGGACCATATATTTT.

This chain uses TRBV2 with TRBJ1-1; D is unresolved. Germline V CDR1 and CDR2: SNHLY, FYNNEI. The CDR3 runs 13 residues. The V gene lost 8 bases and the J gene lost 4 bases, with 14 bases spanning the gap. The CDR3 region is CASLVKAATEAFF. The CDR3 nucleotides read TGTGCCAGCCTAGTTAAGGCAGCCACTGAAGCTTTCTTT.

The gene calls are TRBV24-1 and TRBJ2-5, with D perhaps TRBD1 (6 bases). This CDR3 has 16 amino acids. V was trimmed by 3 bases and J by 2 bases, leaving 15 bases between them. The germline CDR1 and CDR2 sequences are KGHDR and SFDVKD. The CDR3 reads CATSDGQGTQQETQYF. CDR3 DNA: TGTGCCACCAGTGATGGGCAGGGGACCCAACAAGAGACCCAGTACTTC.

V usage is TRBV20-1 and J usage is TRBJ1-2, with TRBD1 matching 8 bases. This CDR3 comprises 12 residues. CDR1 is DFQATT, CDR2 SNEGSKA, per germline (reference sequence). Trimming cost V 3 bases and J 6 bases; bases outside gene matches: 3. Written as DNA, the CDR3 is TGCAGTGCTAGTAACAGGGGGAATGGCTACACCTTC. Translating it yields CSASNRGNGYTF.

The chain links TRBV2 to TRBJ1-5, with D hard to call. Germline V gene data show CDR1 as SNHLY and CDR2 as FYNNEI. The V end was cut by 3 bases, the J end by 4 bases, with 7 bases between. The CDR3 is 13 amino acids. Here the CDR3 reads CASSDGYNQPQHF. CDR3 bases: TGTGCCAGCAGTGACGGGTATAATCAGCCCCAGCATTTT. The full variable domain, with the rest looked up from reference TRBV2 and TRBJ1-5, is EPEVTQTPSHQVTQMGQEVILRCVPISNHLYFYWYRQILGQKVEFLVSFYNNEISEKSEIFDDQFSVERPDGSNFTLKIRSTKLEDSAMYFCASSDGYNQPQHFGDGTRLSIL.

V and J are TRBV7-9 and TRBJ2-3; D is unresolved. Between the trimmed V and J ends, which lost 6 bases and 2 bases, there was a span of 18 bases. The CDR3 totals 16 residues. Germline CDR1 reads SEHNR; CDR2 reads FQNEAQ (reference sequence). CDR3: CASSSTRRSYTDTQYF. CDR3 DNA sequence: TGTGCCAGCAGTTCAACAAGAAGGAGTTACACAGATACGCAGTATTTT.

This rearrangement joins TRBV4-2 to TRBJ2-2, with D possibly matching TRBD1 (6 bases). CDR3 length: 18 amino acids. The V and J ends lost 0 bases and 3 bases respectively, with 17 bases between them. Per germline, CDR1 LGHNA and CDR2 YNFKEQ. DNA of the CDR3: TGTGCCAGCAGCCAAGATACAGGGACCCACACGGACACCGGGGAGCTGTTTTTT. Its translation: CASSQDTGTHTDTGELFF.

This sequence joins TRBV27 and TRBJ1-2; D ambiguous. The CDR3 is 14 amino acids. With 4 bases removed from V and 4 bases from J, the gap between germline ends came to 13 bases. Germline CDR1 reads MNHEY; CDR2 reads SMNVEV (reference sequence). The CDR3 loop is CASSSPSPFYGYTF. In nucleotides, the CDR3 is TGTGCCAGCAGTTCCCCGAGCCCTTTCTATGGCTACACCTTC.